These T cell receptor beta chains were read from a single sample in a study of cytomegalovirus exposure and HLA in healthy donors. TCRdb keeps only in-frame clones here, not all; method: immunoSEQ multiplex PCR. The repertoire holds about 140,000 clones, with 60% to 80% as singletons. Sequenced input: PBMCs. The receptor source for this set is a man aged 40-49 years in good health and CMV-seronegative. The CDR3 runs from the conserved cysteine through the conserved F or W. The order of the fields is clone size, D gene, V gene, J gene, CDR3 DNA, CDR3 protein. D genes are given only for firm matches. Some rows have no size entry. The others give once, few or many, or a class for an expanded clone.

clone_size: NA; d_call: NA; v_call: TRBV15; j_call: TRBJ1-5; cdr3_nt: TGTGCCACCAGCCCCCGGACAGCTTTTAATCAGCCCCAGCATTTT; cdr3_aa: CATSPRTAFNQPQHF
clone_size: NA; d_call: NA; v_call: TRBV4-1; j_call: TRBJ2-7; cdr3_nt: TGCGCCAGCAGCCTTGGATGGGCCTTGAACTACGAGCAGTACTTC; cdr3_aa: CASSLGWALNYEQYF
clone_size: few; d_call: NA; v_call: TRBV9; j_call: TRBJ2-2; cdr3_nt: TGTGCCAGCAGCGTAGTTCCAGGGGACACCGGGGAGCTGTTTTTT; cdr3_aa: CASSVVPGDTGELFF
clone_size: NA; d_call: TRBD1; v_call: TRBV29-1; j_call: TRBJ2-2; cdr3_nt: TGCAGCGTCCTAAGACAGGGAACCGGGGAGCTGTTTTTT; cdr3_aa: CSVLRQGTGELFF
clone_size: NA; d_call: TRBD2; v_call: TRBV29-1; j_call: TRBJ2-2; cdr3_nt: TGCAGCGTTGTGGTAGCGGGGGGGCCATACACCGGGGAGCTGTTTTTT; cdr3_aa: CSVVVAGGPYTGELFF
clone_size: NA; d_call: TRBD1; v_call: TRBV11-3; j_call: TRBJ1-5; cdr3_nt: TGTGCCAGCAGCCCAGGGGACAGGCGCTCGGAACCCCAGCATTTT; cdr3_aa: CASSPGDRRSEPQHF
clone_size: few; d_call: NA; v_call: TRBV6-5; j_call: TRBJ1-5; cdr3_nt: TGTGCCAGCAGTTCCCCGCAGGGTAATCAGCCCCAGCATTTT; cdr3_aa: CASSSPQGNQPQHF
clone_size: few; d_call: TRBD2; v_call: TRBV5-6; j_call: TRBJ2-5; cdr3_nt: TGTGCCAGCAGCCCCGGAAGTAGCGGGGTCCAAGAGACCCAGTACTTC; cdr3_aa: CASSPGSSGVQETQYF
clone_size: few; d_call: TRBD2; v_call: TRBV5-1; j_call: TRBJ2-1; cdr3_nt: TGCGCCAGCAGCTTTGCGCACGGGACTAACTACAATGAGCAGTTCTTC; cdr3_aa: CASSFAHGTNYNEQFF
clone_size: NA; d_call: TRBD1; v_call: TRBV7-6; j_call: TRBJ2-7; cdr3_nt: TGTGCCAGCAGCGTGGACAGGGGGCGCGAGCAGTACTTC; cdr3_aa: CASSVDRGREQYF
clone_size: NA; d_call: NA; v_call: TRBV5-1; j_call: TRBJ2-3; cdr3_nt: TGCGCCAGCAGCTTGGCCGTCCAGGCGGGGGCCCTGGGAGATACGCAGTATTTT; cdr3_aa: CASSLAVQAGALGDTQYF
clone_size: NA; d_call: TRBD2; v_call: TRBV6-1; j_call: TRBJ2-3; cdr3_nt: TGTGCCAGCAGTGAATTAGCGGGGAGCACAGATACGCAGTATTTT; cdr3_aa: CASSELAGSTDTQYF
clone_size: few; d_call: NA; v_call: TRBV28; j_call: TRBJ1-5; cdr3_nt: TGTGCCAGCAGTTTCTGGCAGGGCAATCAGCCCCAGCATTTT; cdr3_aa: CASSFWQGNQPQHF
clone_size: NA; d_call: NA; v_call: TRBV5-4; j_call: TRBJ1-2; cdr3_nt: TGTGCCAGCAGTCGGGATGGGGTCGACGGCTACACCTTC; cdr3_aa: CASSRDGVDGYTF
clone_size: once; d_call: TRBD2; v_call: TRBV5-1; j_call: TRBJ2-5; cdr3_nt: TGCGCCAGCAGCTTATTGAGCGGGGAAGAGACCCAGTACTTC; cdr3_aa: CASSLLSGEETQYF
clone_size: NA; d_call: NA; v_call: TRBV13; j_call: TRBJ2-7; cdr3_nt: TGTGCCAGCATCCCCCGACCGAATGCCCCCAGGGGAACTACTACTTGCGAGCAGTACTTC; cdr3_aa: CASIPRPNAPRGTTTCEQYF
clone_size: NA; d_call: NA; v_call: TRBV7-2; j_call: TRBJ1-2; cdr3_nt: TGTGCCAGCAGCTTTATTTCAGGGGAGTATGGCTACACCTTC; cdr3_aa: CASSFISGEYGYTF
clone_size: NA; d_call: TRBD1; v_call: TRBV15; j_call: TRBJ2-4; cdr3_nt: TGTGCCACCAGCAGAGACCCAGGGGGCGCCGGGTACTTC; cdr3_aa: CATSRDPGGAGYF
clone_size: NA; d_call: NA; v_call: TRBV6-6; j_call: TRBJ1-4; cdr3_nt: TGTGCCAGCAGTTACCAACAAGGGGGAAGCGAAAAACTGTTTTTT; cdr3_aa: CASSYQQGGSEKLFF
clone_size: NA; d_call: NA; v_call: TRBV5-1; j_call: TRBJ1-1; cdr3_nt: TGCGCCAGCAGCTTGCGTTACAGAGCTGACACTGAAGCTTTCTTT; cdr3_aa: CASSLRYRADTEAFF
clone_size: NA; d_call: NA; v_call: TRBV19; j_call: TRBJ1-1; cdr3_nt: TGTGCCAGTAGTGGTCCCCTGTGGGAGGAAGAGACTGAAGCTTTCTTT; cdr3_aa: CASSGPLWEEETEAFF
clone_size: NA; d_call: NA; v_call: TRBV18; j_call: TRBJ2-5; cdr3_nt: TGTGCCAGCTCACCGAACAGGGCGGAGACCCAGTACTTC; cdr3_aa: CASSPNRAETQYF
clone_size: NA; d_call: TRBD2; v_call: TRBV28; j_call: TRBJ2-1; cdr3_nt: TGTGCCAGCAGCTGGGCGAACGGGGGGGATGAGCAGTTCTTC; cdr3_aa: CASSWANGGDEQFF
clone_size: few; d_call: NA; v_call: TRBV5-4; j_call: TRBJ1-4; cdr3_nt: TGTGCCAGCAGCTTGGAGTCCAGTAATGAAAAACTGTTTTTT; cdr3_aa: CASSLESSNEKLFF
clone_size: NA; d_call: NA; v_call: TRBV5-6; j_call: TRBJ2-1; cdr3_nt: TGTGCCAGCAGCTTGGATTGGGGGCTTGGGTCCTACAATGAGCAGTTCTTC; cdr3_aa: CASSLDWGLGSYNEQFF
clone_size: NA; d_call: TRBD2; v_call: TRBV7-8; j_call: TRBJ2-2; cdr3_nt: TGTGCCAGCAGCTTAGGGCTAGCGGGGGCCCTGAACACCGGGGAGCTGTTTTTT; cdr3_aa: CASSLGLAGALNTGELFF
clone_size: NA; d_call: TRBD1; v_call: TRBV9; j_call: TRBJ1-4; cdr3_nt: TGTGCCAGCAGCGGACCCCTCGACAGGGCTGGTAATGAAAAACTGTTTTTT; cdr3_aa: CASSGPLDRAGNEKLFF
clone_size: NA; d_call: NA; v_call: TRBV10-1; j_call: TRBJ1-1; cdr3_nt: TGCGCCAGCAGTGAGTTCCGGAGGAACATTGAAGCTTTCTTT; cdr3_aa: CASSEFRRNIEAFF
clone_size: NA; d_call: TRBD1; v_call: TRBV4-1; j_call: TRBJ2-1; cdr3_nt: TGCGCCAGCAGCCAAGATGAGGTCACAGGGGGTATGAACAATGAGCAGTTCTTC; cdr3_aa: CASSQDEVTGGMNNEQFF
clone_size: NA; d_call: TRBD2; v_call: TRBV4-3; j_call: TRBJ2-3; cdr3_nt: TGCGCCAGCAGCCAAGATACTAGCGGGAGACTCGCAGATACGCAGTATTTT; cdr3_aa: CASSQDTSGRLADTQYF
clone_size: NA; d_call: TRBD2; v_call: TRBV5-1; j_call: TRBJ2-3; cdr3_nt: TGCGCCAGCAGCTTGGTAACGGGAGGGTCAGATACGCAGTATTTT; cdr3_aa: CASSLVTGGSDTQYF
clone_size: NA; d_call: TRBD2; v_call: TRBV19; j_call: TRBJ2-1; cdr3_nt: TGTGCCAGCCTAAGCGGGGGGGCGGAAAATGAGCAGTTCTTC; cdr3_aa: CASLSGGAENEQFF